The T cell receptor (beta chain) under discussion was sequenced for a study of Graves' ophthalmopathy and Graves' hyperthyroidism. There are many counts of this clonotype. CDR3 length equals 14 residues. V lost 3 bases and J lost 7; bases outside the gene matches: 8. Germline CDR1 SNHLY, CDR2 FYNNEI. Researchers took RNA transcripts and amplified TCR beta CDR3 regions from them. An initial RT-PCR round employing HTBI primers preceded a second-round multiplex PCR. TCRdb reprocessed the multiplex PCR reads via MiXCR and lists one record per CDR3 protein. The sample consists of 660,000 or so distinct CDR3 sequences, roughly 39% of them appearing once.

The chain joins TRBV2 to TRBJ1-2, with 7 bases identical to TRBD1. Sequencing input: peripheral blood. The clonotype originates from an adult man with Graves' ophthalmopathy. CDR3 sequence: CASSDEAGGSGYTF. CDR3 DNA sequence: TGTGCCAGCAGTGATGAGGCAGGGGGAAGTGGCTACACCTTC.